This T cell receptor (beta chain) comes out of a study of Ad26.COV2.S vaccination and SARS-CoV-2 variants. Study-wide context: Ad26.COV2.S, an intramuscular injection, was given once or twice 56 days apart.

Overall study findings and caveats: Vaccinees reportedly had broad spike-specific CD8+ and CD4+ T cell responses.

Sequenced by immunoSEQ multiplex PCR; TCRdb stores in-frame clones only, minus some. The data show roughly 380,000 clones, with around 90% seen just once and roughly 3.1% held by the top ten. As for this clone: The target antigen is unknown.

The treatment was: about 20 received Ad26.COV2.S at low or high dose, single or two shots; several received placebo; per-sample allocation not given. Day 63 after the first vaccine or placebo injection was the time point for sampling. Here the sequenced sample was peripheral blood, taken in a trial of Ad26.COV2.S vaccine versus placebo. This receptor was taken from a person between 18 and 59 years old who received the Ad26.COV2.S COVID-19 vaccine or a placebo.

The CDR3 bases are TGTGCCAGCAGCCATCCCGACAGGGAGAACACTGAAGCTTTCTTT. Translated: CASSHPDRENTEAFF. The rearrangement uses TRBV4-2 and TRBJ1-1; 7 bases map to TRBD1. There are 15 residues in the CDR3. Germline lookup yields CDR1 LGHNA and CDR2 YNFKEQ. Unmatched junction bases numbered 5, after V lost 3 bases and J lost 1 base.